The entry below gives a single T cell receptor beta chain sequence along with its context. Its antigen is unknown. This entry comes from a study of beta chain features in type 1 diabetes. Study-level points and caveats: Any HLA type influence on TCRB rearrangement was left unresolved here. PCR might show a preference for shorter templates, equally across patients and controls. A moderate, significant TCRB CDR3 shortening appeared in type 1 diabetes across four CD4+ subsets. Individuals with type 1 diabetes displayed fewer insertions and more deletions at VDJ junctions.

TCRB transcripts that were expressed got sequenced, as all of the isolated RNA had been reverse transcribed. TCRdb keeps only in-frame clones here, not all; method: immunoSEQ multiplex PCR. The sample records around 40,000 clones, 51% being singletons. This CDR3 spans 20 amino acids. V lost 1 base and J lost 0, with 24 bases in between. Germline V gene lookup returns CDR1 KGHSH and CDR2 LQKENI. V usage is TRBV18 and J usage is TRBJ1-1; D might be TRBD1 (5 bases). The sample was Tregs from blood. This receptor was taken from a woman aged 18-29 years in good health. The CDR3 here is CASSPRPIAGSGDLNTEAFF. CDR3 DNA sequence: TGTGCCAGCTCACCACGGCCCATTGCGGGGTCGGGGGACTTGAACACTGAAGCTTTCTTT.